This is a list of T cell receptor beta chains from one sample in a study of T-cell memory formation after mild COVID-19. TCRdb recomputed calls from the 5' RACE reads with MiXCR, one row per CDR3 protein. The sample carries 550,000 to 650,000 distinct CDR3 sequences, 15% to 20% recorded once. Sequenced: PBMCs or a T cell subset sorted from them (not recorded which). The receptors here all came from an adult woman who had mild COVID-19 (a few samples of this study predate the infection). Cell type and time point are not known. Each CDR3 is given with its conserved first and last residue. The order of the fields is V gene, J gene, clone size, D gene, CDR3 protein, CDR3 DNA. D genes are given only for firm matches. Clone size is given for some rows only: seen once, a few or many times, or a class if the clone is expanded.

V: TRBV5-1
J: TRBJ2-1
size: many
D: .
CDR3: CASSLTGGYNEQFF
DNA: TGCGCCAGCAGCTTGACCGGGGGCTACAATGAGCAGTTCTTC

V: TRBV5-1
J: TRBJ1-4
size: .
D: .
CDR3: CASSATTATNEKLFF
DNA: TGCGCCAGCAGCGCCACCACCGCAACTAATGAAAAACTGTTTTTT

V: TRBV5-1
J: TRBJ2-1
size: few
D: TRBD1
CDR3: CASSPRDRVTIEQFF
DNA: TGCGCCAGCAGCCCCCGGGACAGGGTCACAATTGAGCAGTTCTTC

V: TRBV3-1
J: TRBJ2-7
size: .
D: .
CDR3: CASSLLTYEQYF
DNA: TGTGCCAGCAGTCTTTTAACCTACGAGCAGTACTTC

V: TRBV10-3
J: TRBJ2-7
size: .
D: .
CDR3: CATQNQSSYEQYF
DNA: TGTGCCACCCAAAACCAGAGCTCCTACGAGCAGTACTTC

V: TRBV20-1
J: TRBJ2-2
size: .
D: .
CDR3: CSAGVGTTAGELFF
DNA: TGCAGTGCTGGCGTGGGGACGACAGCCGGGGAGCTGTTTTTT

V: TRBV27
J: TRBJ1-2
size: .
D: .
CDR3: CASSFSGGVGYTF
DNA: TGTGCCAGCAGTTTCTCGGGCGGGGTTGGCTACACCTTC

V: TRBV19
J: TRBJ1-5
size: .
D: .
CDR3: CASSIRATVFQPQHF
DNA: TGTGCCAGTAGTATCCGGGCTACAGTTTTTCAGCCCCAGCATTTT

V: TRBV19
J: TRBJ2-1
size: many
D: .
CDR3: CASSTRLVFYNEQFF
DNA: TGTGCCAGTAGCACACGTCTCGTATTTTACAATGAGCAGTTCTTC

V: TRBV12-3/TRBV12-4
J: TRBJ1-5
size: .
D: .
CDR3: CASSDRELNQPQHF
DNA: TGTGCCAGCAGTGACCGGGAACTTAATCAGCCCCAGCATTTT

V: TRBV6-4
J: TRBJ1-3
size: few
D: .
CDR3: CASSESPGNTIYF
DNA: TGTGCCAGCAGTGAATCCCCTGGAAACACCATATATTTT

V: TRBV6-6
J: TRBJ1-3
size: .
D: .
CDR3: CASSGNTIYF
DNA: TGTGCCAGCAGTGGAAACACCATATATTTT

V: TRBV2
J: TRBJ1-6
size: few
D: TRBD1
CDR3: CASSGGGNGNSPLHF
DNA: TGTGCCAGCAGTGGAGGGGGCAATGGAAATTCACCCCTCCACTTT

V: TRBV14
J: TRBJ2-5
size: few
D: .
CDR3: CASSPRTAYQETQYF
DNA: TGTGCCAGCAGCCCCCGGACTGCATACCAAGAGACCCAGTACTTC

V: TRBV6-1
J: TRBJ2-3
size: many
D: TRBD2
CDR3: CASSGEGPSYTQYF
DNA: TGTGCCAGCAGCGGGGAGGGCCCTAGTTATACGCAGTATTTT

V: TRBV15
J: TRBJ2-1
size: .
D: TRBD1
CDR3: CATSRGAGGQYNEQFF
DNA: TGTGCCACCAGCAGAGGAGCAGGGGGCCAATACAATGAGCAGTTCTTC

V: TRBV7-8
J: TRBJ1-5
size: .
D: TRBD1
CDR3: CASGQGDDQPQHF
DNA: TGTGCCAGCGGACAGGGGGACGATCAGCCCCAGCATTTT

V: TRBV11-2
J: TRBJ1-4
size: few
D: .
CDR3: CASSLARQDLFF
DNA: TGTGCCAGCAGCTTAGCCCGGCAGGACCTGTTTTTT

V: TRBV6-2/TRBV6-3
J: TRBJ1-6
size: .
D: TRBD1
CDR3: CASSHRDRGNSPLHF
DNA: TGTGCCAGCAGTCACCGGGACAGGGGTAATTCACCCCTCCACTTT

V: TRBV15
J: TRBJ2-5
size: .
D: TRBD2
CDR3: CATSRGFLAGGQETQYF
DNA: TGTGCCACCAGCAGAGGATTCCTAGCGGGGGGACAAGAGACCCAGTACTTC

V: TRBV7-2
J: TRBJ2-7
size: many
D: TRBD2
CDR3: CASSLEAGAAYEQYF
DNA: TGTGCCAGCAGCTTAGAGGCGGGAGCGGCTTACGAGCAGTACTTC

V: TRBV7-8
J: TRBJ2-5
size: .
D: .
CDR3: CASSLGRGRAARGETQYF
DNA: TGTGCCAGCAGCTTAGGACGAGGGAGAGCGGCTAGGGGAGAGACCCAGTACTTC

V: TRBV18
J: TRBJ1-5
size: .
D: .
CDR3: CASSPPMSGSNQPQHF
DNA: TGTGCCAGCTCACCACCCATGTCGGGAAGCAATCAGCCCCAGCATTTT

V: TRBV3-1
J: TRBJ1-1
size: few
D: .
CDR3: CASSRGGLSTEAFF
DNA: TGTGCCAGCAGCCGGGGGGGGCTGAGCACTGAAGCTTTCTTT

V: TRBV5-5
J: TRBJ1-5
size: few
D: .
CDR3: CASSFGQVNQPQHF
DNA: TGTGCCAGCAGCTTCGGGCAGGTCAATCAGCCCCAGCATTTT

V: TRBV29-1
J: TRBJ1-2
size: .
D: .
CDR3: CSVEARTDYGYTF
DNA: TGCAGCGTTGAGGCCCGGACCGATTATGGCTACACCTTC

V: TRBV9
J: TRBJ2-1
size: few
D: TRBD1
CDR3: CASSAPGTEVNEQFF
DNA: TGTGCCAGCAGCGCCCCCGGGACAGAGGTCAATGAGCAGTTCTTC

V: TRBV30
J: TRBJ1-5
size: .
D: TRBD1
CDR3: CAWSIGGLGNQPQHF
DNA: TGTGCCTGGAGTATAGGGGGCTTGGGCAATCAGCCCCAGCATTTT

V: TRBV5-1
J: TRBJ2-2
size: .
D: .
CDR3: CASNFKTGNTGELFF
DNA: TGCGCCAGCAATTTCAAAACTGGGAACACCGGGGAGCTGTTTTTT

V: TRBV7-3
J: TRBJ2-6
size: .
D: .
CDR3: CASSLSPPGANVLTF
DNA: TGTGCCAGCAGCTTATCCCCCCCTGGGGCCAACGTCCTGACTTTC

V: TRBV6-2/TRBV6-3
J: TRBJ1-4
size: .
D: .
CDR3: CASSSGHRNEKLFF
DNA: TGTGCCAGCAGTTCGGGACATCGGAATGAAAAACTGTTTTTT

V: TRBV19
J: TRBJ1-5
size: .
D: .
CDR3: CASSIAARAPQHF
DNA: TGTGCCAGTAGTATAGCGGCCAGGGCGCCCCAGCATTTT

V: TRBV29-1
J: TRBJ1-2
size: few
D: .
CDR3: CSVVDHGDYGYTF
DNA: TGCAGCGTGGTTGACCATGGAGACTATGGCTACACCTTC

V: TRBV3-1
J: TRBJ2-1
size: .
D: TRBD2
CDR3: CASRQAGGLYNEQFF
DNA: TGTGCCAGCAGGCAAGCGGGGGGGCTCTACAATGAGCAGTTCTTC

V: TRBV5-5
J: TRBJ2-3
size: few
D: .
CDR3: CASSLIGPRERNLDTQYF
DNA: TGTGCCAGCAGCTTAATAGGACCCCGGGAGCGCAACTTAGATACGCAGTATTTT

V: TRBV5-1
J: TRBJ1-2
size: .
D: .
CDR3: CASSREPGTYGYTF
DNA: TGCGCCAGCAGCCGGGAGCCGGGGACCTATGGCTACACCTTC

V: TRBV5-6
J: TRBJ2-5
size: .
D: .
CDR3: CASSFVKPETQYF
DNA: TGTGCCAGCAGCTTCGTAAAGCCAGAGACCCAGTACTTC

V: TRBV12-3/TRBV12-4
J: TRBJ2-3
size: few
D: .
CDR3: CASSSGDSTDTQYF
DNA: TGTGCCAGCAGTTCGGGGGACAGCACAGATACGCAGTATTTT

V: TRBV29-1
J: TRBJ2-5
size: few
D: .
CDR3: CSVENRQETQYF
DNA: TGCAGCGTTGAAAACAGGCAAGAGACCCAGTACTTC

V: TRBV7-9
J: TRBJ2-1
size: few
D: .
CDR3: CASSDARIAGYNEQFF
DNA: TGTGCCAGCAGCGACGCCCGAATTGCCGGATACAATGAGCAGTTCTTC

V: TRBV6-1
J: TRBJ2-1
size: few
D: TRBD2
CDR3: CASSSGRFYNEQFF
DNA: TGTGCCAGCAGTAGCGGGAGGTTCTACAATGAGCAGTTCTTC

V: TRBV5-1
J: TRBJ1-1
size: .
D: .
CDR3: CASSPGPVAGPKTGTEAFF
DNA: TGCGCCAGCAGCCCGGGCCCGGTGGCAGGACCCAAAACGGGCACTGAAGCTTTCTTT

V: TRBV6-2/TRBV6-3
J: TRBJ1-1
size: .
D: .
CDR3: CASSYRMLWGDAEAFF
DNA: TGTGCCAGCAGTTACCGAATGCTTTGGGGGGACGCTGAAGCTTTCTTT

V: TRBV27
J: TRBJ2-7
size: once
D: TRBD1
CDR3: CASSMTGVNYEQYF
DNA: TGTGCCAGCAGTATGACAGGGGTGAACTACGAGCAGTACTTC

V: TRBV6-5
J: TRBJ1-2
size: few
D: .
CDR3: CASSSSPYGSYGYTF
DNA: TGTGCCAGCAGTTCCTCCCCTTACGGGAGCTATGGCTACACCTTC

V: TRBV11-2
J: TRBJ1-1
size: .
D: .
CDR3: CASSRFTGTMNTEAFF
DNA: TGTGCCAGCAGTCGGTTCACCGGGACCATGAACACTGAAGCTTTCTTT

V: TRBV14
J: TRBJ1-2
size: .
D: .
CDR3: CASSQDLRPFGYTF
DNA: TGTGCCAGCAGCCAAGATCTAAGACCCTTCGGCTACACCTTC

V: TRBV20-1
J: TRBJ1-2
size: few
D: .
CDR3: CSARTSGREGYTF
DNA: TGCAGTGCTAGGACCTCGGGCCGGGAAGGCTACACCTTC

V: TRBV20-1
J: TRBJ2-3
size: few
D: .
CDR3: CSAHPRDLLLVADTQYF
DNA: TGCAGTGCTCATCCGCGGGACCTCTTGTTAGTGGCAGATACGCAGTATTTT

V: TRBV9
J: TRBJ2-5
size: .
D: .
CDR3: CASSVTGTVKETQYF
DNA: TGTGCCAGCAGCGTCACCGGGACGGTTAAAGAGACCCAGTACTTC

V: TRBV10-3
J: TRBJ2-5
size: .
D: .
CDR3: CAIRTVTQETQYF
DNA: TGTGCCATCAGAACCGTGACCCAAGAGACCCAGTACTTC

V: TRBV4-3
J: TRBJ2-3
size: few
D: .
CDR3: CASSPGIGTSTDTQYF
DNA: TGCGCCAGCAGCCCAGGGATCGGGACCAGCACAGATACGCAGTATTTT

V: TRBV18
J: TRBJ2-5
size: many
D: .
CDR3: CASSPPTPPGETQYF
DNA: TGTGCCAGCTCACCGCCGACTCCCCCGGGGGAGACCCAGTACTTC

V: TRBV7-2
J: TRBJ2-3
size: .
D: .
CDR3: CASSLGNPSDTQYF
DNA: TGTGCCAGCAGCCTAGGGAACCCATCAGATACGCAGTATTTT